A selection of T cell receptor beta chains follows, all from one sample in a study of cytomegalovirus exposure and HLA in healthy donors. The repertoire was sequenced with immunoSEQ multiplex PCR; TCRdb's copy has only in-frame clones and lacks some. The sample shows some 60,000 clones, approximately 85% of them seen only once. The sequenced sample was PBMCs. These receptor sequences come from a female donor in good health and CMV-seronegative. CDR3s include the opening cysteine and the closing phenylalanine or tryptophan. The D gene is left open where the match is weak. The listing skips clone size in some rows; elsewhere it reads once, few, many or a size class.

V gene	D gene	J gene	clone size	CDR3 protein	CDR3 DNA
TRBV7-2	TRBD1	TRBJ1-3	-	CASTSDRASRAGNTIYF	TGTGCCAGCACCTCGGACAGGGCGAGTCGAGCCGGAAACACCATATATTTT
TRBV29-1	TRBD1	TRBJ1-5	-	CSVAGTVNQPQHF	TGCAGCGTGGCCGGGACAGTGAATCAGCCCCAGCATTTT
TRBV6-7	TRBD2	TRBJ2-1	-	CASSYSHPAGGSYNEQFF	TGTGCCAGCAGTTACTCCCATCCAGCGGGGGGTTCCTACAATGAGCAGTTCTTC
TRBV7-3	-	TRBJ2-2	-	CASSLIGTITGELFF	TGTGCCAGCAGCTTAATAGGGACAATCACCGGGGAGCTGTTTTTT
TRBV10-2	-	TRBJ2-5	-	CASSGTAVQGTQYF	TGCGCCAGCAGTGGAACGGCGGTCCAAGGAACCCAGTACTTC
TRBV28	-	TRBJ2-5	few	CASSLPGSPGETQYF	TGTGCCAGCAGTTTACCCGGGTCTCCGGGAGAGACCCAGTACTTC
TRBV6-5	TRBD1	TRBJ1-5	-	CASTQGAAQPQHF	TGTGCCAGCACCCAGGGGGCTGCACAGCCCCAGCATTTT
TRBV29-1	-	TRBJ1-3	few	CSVEQGSNTIYF	TGCAGCGTTGAACAGGGATCGAACACCATATATTTT
TRBV7-9	TRBD1	TRBJ2-7	-	CASSLTGVGEQYF	TGTGCCAGCAGCTTGACAGGGGTAGGCGAGCAGTACTTC
TRBV7-8	-	TRBJ2-7	few	CASSHPLDNSYEQYF	TGTGCCAGCAGCCACCCACTAGACAACTCCTACGAGCAGTACTTC
TRBV28	TRBD1	TRBJ2-2	-	CASSSGDRVNTGELFF	TGTGCCAGCAGTTCTGGGGACAGGGTGAACACCGGGGAGCTGTTTTTT
TRBV11-3	TRBD1	TRBJ2-5	-	CASSPRGQIGGETQYF	TGTGCCAGCAGCCCTAGGGGACAGATCGGTGGAGAGACCCAGTACTTC
TRBV7-3	TRBD2	TRBJ2-3	-	CASSSRTSGRTDTQYF	TGTGCCAGCAGCTCCCGGACTAGCGGCCGCACAGATACGCAGTATTTT